A selection of T cell receptor beta chains follows, all from one sample in a study of cytomegalovirus exposure and HLA in healthy donors. Assay used: immunoSEQ multiplex PCR; TCRdb lists only in-frame clones, some missing. The sample consists of some 200,000 clones, 60% to 85% of them appearing once. The material sequenced was PBMCs. Receptors originate from a man between 40 and 49 years old in good health and CMV-seronegative. The conserved cysteine and the conserved F or W are not part of the CDR3 here. A D gene is named only where the DNA matches it firmly.

TRBJ2-1 TRBV7-2 TRBD2 ASSLAGRGGSNEQF
TRBJ1-5 TRBV30 TRBD1 ACTGGSQPQH
TRBJ2-2 TRBV27 NA ASSLKQGIGELF
TRBJ1-3 TRBV27 NA ASSFAGSPGNTIY
TRBJ1-2 TRBV5-1 TRBD1 ASSLEGAGKYGYT
TRBJ1-1 TRBV5-6 NA ASSLGPSQAF
TRBJ2-5 TRBV11-3 NA ASSLGLETQY
TRBJ2-3 TRBV7-8 TRBD2 ASSLNSGGTDTQY
TRBJ2-7 TRBV1 NA TSSQDERLAGTQVYEQY
TRBJ1-1 TRBV6-1 NA ASRGPAGTEAF
TRBJ2-6 TRBV7-3 NA ASSLDSSGANVLT
TRBJ2-3 TRBV9 TRBD2 ASSVARTSLGDTQY
TRBJ2-2 TRBV11-3 TRBD1 ASSSTGGKAGELF
TRBJ2-7 TRBV30 TRBD2 AWSVDSGIYEQY
TRBJ2-3 TRBV5-4 TRBD2 ASRAGTSLADTQY
TRBJ2-1 TRBV29-1 NA SVQGTPEKSYNEQF
TRBJ2-7 TRBV6-1 NA ASSTGSSYEQY
TRBJ2-3 TRBV6-6 TRBD1 ASPPAGGAVKDTQY
TRBJ1-1 TRBV10-3 NA AISGGHTEAF
TRBJ1-1 TRBV5-4 TRBD1 ASSTRDSRVNTEAF
TRBJ1-5 TRBV27 NA ASSWAGNQPQH
TRBJ2-4 TRBV2 TRBD2 ASSSLAGTSGNIQY
TRBJ1-5 TRBV6-1 NA ASSEQHYSNQPQH
TRBJ2-1 TRBV12-5 NA ASGVLGGHNEQF
TRBJ2-5 TRBV5-6 NA ASTLRNGAPETQY
TRBJ2-5 TRBV6-5 NA ASSRGARETQY
TRBJ2-3 TRBV9 TRBD2 ASSVARGETWTDTQY
TRBJ1-5 TRBV2 NA ASKREGGQPQH
TRBJ2-7 TRBV6-1 NA ASSEYTGGVYEQY
TRBJ2-1 TRBV7-2 TRBD2 ASSLRGDYNEQF
TRBJ2-3 TRBV6-5 NA ASESGVTSTDTQY
TRBJ1-5 TRBV21-1 NA ASTKSGTGNQPQH
TRBJ2-1 TRBV4-1 TRBD2 ASSQEMGLAGGYNEQF
TRBJ2-1 TRBV15 NA ATSRLGGRDFNEQF
TRBJ2-7 TRBV7-2 NA ASSLGRNEQY
TRBJ2-3 TRBV7-9 TRBD2 ASSLVEWTSGGRTDTQY
TRBJ1-6 TRBV27 NA ASGSGTLYNSPLH
TRBJ1-4 TRBV2 NA ASSEGGAVNEKLF
TRBJ2-1 TRBV7-2 TRBD2 ASSVLAGGSDEQF
TRBJ2-7 TRBV11-2 NA ASSLDLAGTTYEQY
TRBJ1-1 TRBV4-1 TRBD1 ATRGQGGRNTEAF
NA TRBV4-2 TRBD2 ASSQDRGGVYEQY
TRBJ2-1 TRBV6-1 NA ASSEFQEGNEQF
TRBJ1-4 TRBV7-9 TRBD1 ASSAGGKENEKLF
TRBJ1-1 TRBV28 NA ASSLYREAF
TRBJ2-5 TRBV6-1 TRBD2 ASIYGRGGETQY
TRBJ1-5 TRBV28 NA ASSSLGVSNQPQH
TRBJ1-2 TRBV28 NA ALRRGPNYGYT
TRBJ1-1 TRBV19 NA ASSPQDSITEAF
TRBJ2-3 TRBV19 NA ASTPLGRDTDTQY
TRBJ2-7 TRBV19 TRBD2 ASSATSGAYEQY
TRBJ1-1 TRBV29-1 TRBD1 SVETQGRFTEAF
TRBJ2-5 TRBV5-1 TRBD2 ATGAGVYETQY